The 8 T cell receptor beta chains below all came from one sample that was sequenced in a study of ipilimumab plus nivolumab after autologous stem cell transplantation. Using immunoSEQ multiplex PCR, the repertoire was profiled, and TCRdb retains in-frame clones only, with some absent. The sample carries 15,000 to 20,000 clones, approximately 82% recorded once. Sample: PBMCs, taken in a trial of ipilimumab plus nivolumab as post-transplant consolidation. Every receptor here comes from a male donor with diffuse large B-cell lymphoma.

The chain uses TRBV2 and TRBJ2-1, with D possibly matching TRBD1 (5 bases). Per germline, CDR1 SNHLY and CDR2 FYNNEI. Trimming cost V 6 bases and J 8 bases, with 17 bases left between them. The CDR3 spans 14 residues. The CDR3 bases are TGTGCCAGCAGGGACATTACTACGAACGATGAGCAGTTCTTC. The encoded protein is CASRDITTNDEQFF.

The V and J genes are TRBV7-9 and TRBJ2-5, with a weak D call TRBD1 (6 bases). CDR3 length: 15 amino acids. CDR1 SEHNR and CDR2 FQNEAQ come from the germline V gene (reference sequence). The ends were cut back, 1 base at V and 3 bases at J, with 12 bases in the middle. The CDR3 DNA reads TGTGCCAGCAGCTTAGTAGGGGGAAGCGAAGAGACCCAGTACTTC. Protein product: CASSLVGGSEETQYF.

This clone occurred once. The chain couples TRBV7-9 to TRBJ1-6; no firm D call. Germline CDR1 SEHNR, CDR2 FQNEAQ (reference sequence). The CDR3 loop spans 14 amino acids. Trimming left V 2 bases short and J 13 bases short, with 15 bases between. The DNA for the CDR3 is TGTGCCAGCAGCTTAAAGGCCCCTTCCTCCCCCCTCCACTTT. Protein sequence: CASSLKAPSSPLHF.

This chain uses TRBV5-1 with TRBJ2-3; the D gene is possibly TRBD1 (5 bases). V was trimmed by 4 bases and J by 2 bases, leaving 11 bases between them. Germline V gene data show CDR1 as SGHRS and CDR2 as YFSETQ. CDR3 length: 14 residues. This chain's CDR3 is CASSPSGFTDTQYF. CDR3 DNA: TGCGCCAGCAGCCCATCAGGGTTCACAGATACGCAGTATTTT.

The gene calls are TRBV5-1 and TRBJ1-1; no reliable D call. CDR1 is SGHRS and CDR2 is YFSETQ in the germline V gene. This CDR3 is 14 amino acids long. V dropped 0 bases and J dropped 1 base, with 7 bases sitting between them. DNA of the CDR3: TGCGCCAGCAGCTTGGCCTCGGGGAACACTGAAGCTTTCTTT. This translates into CASSLASGNTEAFF.

V gene TRBV9 combines with J gene TRBJ2-1; 8 positions agree with TRBD2. The CDR3 has 14 residues. The germline V gene encodes CDR1 SGDLS and CDR2 YYNGEE. The J segment lost 6 bases and the V segment lost 3 bases, leaving 5 bases of the junction unmatched. This chain's CDR3 is CASSASGPGNEQFF. The DNA for the CDR3 is TGTGCCAGCAGCGCTAGCGGGCCGGGCAATGAGCAGTTCTTC.

This clone was seen once. This chain links TRBV4-1 with TRBJ2-7, with TRBD2 matching 14 bases. The CDR3 is made up of 17 amino acids. Per germline, CDR1 MGHRA and CDR2 YSYEKL. V shed 1 base and J 9 bases; nucleotides not matched to a gene: 11. CDR3 protein: CASSQARLGLAGATQYF. CDR3 DNA: TGCGCCAGCAGCCAAGCCCGACTGGGACTAGCGGGGGCGACGCAGTACTTC.

CDR3 region: CASSYRGPYEQYF. For the CDR3, the DNA is TGTGCCAGCAGCTACAGGGGACCCTACGAGCAGTACTTC. V usage is TRBV11-1 and J usage is TRBJ2-5, with TRBD1 matching 7 bases. With the DNA end fitting TRBJ2-7 better, the J assignment may be wrong. The CDR3 runs to 13 residues. CDR1 and CDR2 (germline): SGHAT, FQDESV (reference sequence).